These T cell receptor beta chains were read from a single sample in a study of cytotoxic CD8 clonotypes in ibrutinib-treated CLL. Sequencing used immunoSEQ multiplex PCR; TCRdb keeps in-frame clones, though not all of them. The data contain about 140,000 clones, 75% to 85% of them singletons. Sequencing was performed on PBMCs, taken after 36 months of ibrutinib treatment. These receptors all come from a human donor with chronic lymphocytic leukemia. Each CDR3 is given with its conserved first and last residue. Fields, in order: V gene, clone size, J gene, D gene, CDR3 DNA, CDR3 protein. A D gene is named only where the DNA matches it firmly. Size tells how often a clone was seen (once, few, many) or the class of an expanded clone, and some rows leave it out.

TRBV2,NA,TRBJ2-3,TRBD2,TGTGCCAGCTCCGTATCTAGCGGGGGGGTCGATACGCAGTATTTT,CASSVSSGGVDTQYF
TRBV11-2,NA,TRBJ1-1,NA,TGTGCCAGCAGCTTAAGCAGGGTGAACACTGAAGCTTTCTTT,CASSLSRVNTEAFF
TRBV30,NA,TRBJ2-7,NA,TGTGCCTGGGACCTGGGGGGGGCTGTATACGAGCAGTACTTC,CAWDLGGAVYEQYF
TRBV5-1,once,TRBJ2-5,TRBD2,TGCGCCAGCAGCTTGGTAGTCCAGCGGGGGATCCAAGAGACCCAGTACTTC,CASSLVVQRGIQETQYF
TRBV6-1,many,TRBJ1-6,NA,TGTGCCAGCAGTGGTGGATTTAATTCACCCCTCCACTTT,CASSGGFNSPLHF
TRBV2,NA,TRBJ2-2,TRBD2,TGTGCCAGCAGTTTACGGACTAGCACAAACACCGGGGAGCTGTTTTTT,CASSLRTSTNTGELFF
TRBV2,NA,TRBJ2-1,NA,TGTGCCAGCAGTGGCTATAGCGAGGGGCGTGAGCAGTTCTTC,CASSGYSEGREQFF
TRBV9,NA,TRBJ1-3,NA,TGTGCCAGCAGCGTAGCTTCACCGGGGTCTGGAAACACCATATATTTT,CASSVASPGSGNTIYF
TRBV25-1,NA,TRBJ2-3,TRBD1,TGTGCCAGCAGTAGCTTCGGACAGGACACAGATACGCAGTATTTT,CASSSFGQDTDTQYF
TRBV18,NA,TRBJ1-1,TRBD1,TGTGCCAGCTCACCTACAGTGGACAGGGGCTCTGAAGCTTTCTTT,CASSPTVDRGSEAFF
TRBV6-5,NA,TRBJ1-5,NA,TGTGCCAGCAGCCAGTGGTCACAGCCCAATCAGCCCCAGCATTTT,CASSQWSQPNQPQHF
TRBV7-3,NA,TRBJ1-1,NA,TGTGCCAGCAGCCTTGGGACAAACACTGAAGCTTTCTTT,CASSLGTNTEAFF
TRBV5-6,NA,TRBJ2-4,TRBD2,TGTGCCAGCAGGCCCGGACTAGCGGGGGGGCAAAACATTCAGTACTTC,CASRPGLAGGQNIQYF
TRBV5-5,NA,TRBJ1-2,NA,TGTGCCAGCAGCCCGGACACCCACTATGGCTACACCTTC,CASSPDTHYGYTF
TRBV2,NA,TRBJ2-5,NA,TGTGCCAGCAGTACGACATGGGGGACCCAGTACTTC,CASSTTWGTQYF
TRBV19,NA,TRBJ1-4,NA,TGTGCCAGTAGTCCAAGACCAGGGTATGATGAAAAACTGTTTTTT,CASSPRPGYDEKLFF
TRBV6-1,once,TRBJ1-5,TRBD1,TGTGCCAGCAGTGAGGACAGGGGCAATCAGCCCCAGCATTTT,CASSEDRGNQPQHF
TRBV15,NA,TRBJ1-1,NA,TGTGCCACCAGCCCGGTGAACACTGAAGCTTTCTTT,CATSPVNTEAFF
TRBV5-8,few,TRBJ1-4,NA,TGTGCCAGCAGCTTAAGGCTCAGGGCTCGCCGGGGTGAAAAACTGTTTTTT,CASSLRLRARRGEKLFF
TRBV28,NA,TRBJ2-2,NA,TGTGCCAGCAGCCGCCGACAGAGCGGGGAGCTGTTTTTT,CASSRRQSGELFF
TRBV5-1,NA,TRBJ1-1,NA,TGCGCCAGCAGCTTGGGTGGAGGGGCCGGGAACACTGAAGCTTTCTTT,CASSLGGGAGNTEAFF
TRBV5-4,NA,TRBJ1-4,NA,TGTGCCAGCAGCTTCGGGGGAGGGCGATACCAGAATGAAAAACTGTTTTTT,CASSFGGGRYQNEKLFF
TRBV2,NA,TRBJ1-1,NA,TGTGCCAGCAGTGAGGGAGGGTACGCTTTCTTT,CASSEGGYAFF
TRBV10-2,few,TRBJ2-1,NA,TGCGCCAGCAGTGAGGTCGCGTACAATGAGCAGTTCTTC,CASSEVAYNEQFF
TRBV10-3,once,TRBJ2-2,TRBD2,TGTGCCATCCCGGGGGGGAACACCGGGGAGCTGTTTTTT,CAIPGGNTGELFF
TRBV7-8,NA,TRBJ1-4,TRBD1,TGTGCCAGCAGCCGAATCGGGACAGGGGATCACCTAACTAATGAAAAACTGTTTTTT,CASSRIGTGDHLTNEKLFF
TRBV18,NA,TRBJ1-1,NA,TGTGCCAGCTCACCAAGGACCTTCTCACCCGTGAACACTGAAGCTTTCTTT,CASSPRTFSPVNTEAFF
TRBV6-5,NA,TRBJ1-1,NA,TGTGCCAGCAGTTACGAGGGTGGAAGGGCAAACACTGAAGCTTTCTTT,CASSYEGGRANTEAFF
TRBV5-1,NA,TRBJ1-6,TRBD1,TGCGCCAGCGCTACCGGGACAGGGAGCTCCTATAATTCACCCCTCCACTTT,CASATGTGSSYNSPLHF
TRBV29-1,NA,TRBJ2-2,TRBD2,TGCAGCGTTGGCGGGACTAGTGGCGGGGAGCTGTTTTTT,CSVGGTSGGELFF